One sample yielded the 5 T cell receptor beta chains listed below, sequenced in a study of T cell repertoires in cytomegalovirus infection. One entry per CDR3 protein, called by TCRdb with MiXCR from the reads. This sample has about 240,000 distinct CDR3 sequences, with more than 9% found just once. The sequenced sample was PBMCs. All receptors come from a human donor in good health (CMV status not recorded). Some clones in this sample may be carry-over from other donors' samples.

This clonotype was seen a few times. The chain combines TRBV20-1 with TRBJ1-5, with TRBD1 matching 9 bases. Germline V gene sequence: CDR1 DFQATT, CDR2 SNEGSKA (reference sequence). J lost 2 bases, V lost 0 bases, and 17 bases had no gene match. The length of the CDR3 is 20 residues. In DNA, the CDR3 is TGCAGTGCTAGAGATAGTGAGGAGGGACAGGGTTTTTGGGGCAATCAGCCCCAGCATTTT. As protein: CSARDSEEGQGFWGNQPQHF.

The chain is built from TRBV15 and TRBJ1-5; D may be TRBD1 (5 bases). CDR3 size: 17 residues. The germline V and J ends were trimmed by 1 base and 4 bases, with 17 bases remaining between them. The germline CDR1 and CDR2 sequences are LNHNV and YYDKDF (reference sequence). The CDR3 sequence is CATSRGGISGRNQPQHF. Written as DNA, the CDR3 is TGTGCCACCAGCAGAGGGGGGATATCAGGCCGAAATCAGCCCCAGCATTTT.

This clonotype was picked up many times. This chain joins TRBV19 and TRBJ1-1; TRBD1 matches 7 bases. V dropped 6 bases and J dropped 6; count of bases not matched to a gene: 7. Germline CDR1 LNHDA, CDR2 SQIVND (reference sequence). This CDR3 comprises 13 residues. This CDR3 is CASSQTGPPEAFF. Here the CDR3 DNA reads TGTGCCAGTAGCCAGACAGGGCCCCCTGAAGCTTTCTTT.

This clonotype showed up many times. The V gene is TRBV15, the J gene TRBJ1-4; TRBD1 matches 10 bases. The germline gives CDR1 LNHNV, CDR2 YYDKDF (reference sequence). The CDR3 length is 18 residues. The V segment lost 0 bases and the J segment 5 bases; nucleotides outside the gene matches: 9. The CDR3 loop is CATSRDLLGTGENEKLFF. The CDR3 nucleotides read TGTGCCACCAGCAGAGATTTGCTGGGGACAGGGGAAAATGAAAAACTGTTTTTT.

CDR3 DNA: TGTGCCTGGAGTGCGTACTTCGGGGAGACCCAGTACTTC. Translation gives CAWSAYFGETQYF. The V gene is TRBV30, the J gene TRBJ2-5; the D is unclear. The germline V gene encodes CDR1 GTSNPN and CDR2 SVGIG (reference sequence). This CDR3 is built from 13 residues. Trimming stripped 1 base from V and 5 bases from J, with 11 bases between.